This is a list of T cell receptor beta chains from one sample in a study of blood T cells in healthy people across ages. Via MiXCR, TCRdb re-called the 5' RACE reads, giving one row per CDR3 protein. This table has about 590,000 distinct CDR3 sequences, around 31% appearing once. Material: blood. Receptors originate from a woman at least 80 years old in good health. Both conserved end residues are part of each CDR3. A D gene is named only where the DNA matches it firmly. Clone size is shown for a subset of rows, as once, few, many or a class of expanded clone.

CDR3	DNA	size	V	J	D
CASSELWGEQFF	TGTGCCAGCAGTGAACTGTGGGGTGAGCAGTTCTTC	NA	TRBV2	TRBJ2-1	NA
CSARLPGGRSTDTQYF	TGCAGTGCTAGACTGCCGGGGGGCCGCAGCACAGATACGCAGTATTTT	NA	TRBV20-1	TRBJ2-3	NA
CSARGLAGGPGNEQFF	TGCAGTGCTAGAGGACTAGCGGGGGGGCCGGGCAATGAGCAGTTCTTC	many	TRBV20-1	TRBJ2-1	TRBD2
CASSLTQNTEAFF	TGCGCCAGCAGCTTGACCCAGAACACTGAAGCTTTCTTT	many	TRBV5-1	TRBJ1-1	NA
CTSSLDGTHEQYF	TGCACCAGCAGCTTGGACGGGACCCACGAACAGTACTTC	once	TRBV5-1	TRBJ2-5	NA
CASSEARVKVEKLFF	TGTGCCAGCAGCGAAGCGAGGGTCAAGGTCGAAAAACTGTTTTTT	NA	TRBV7-2	TRBJ1-4	NA
CAWTKPGTGNAQPQHF	TGTGCCTGGACTAAACCCGGGACAGGGAATGCTCAGCCCCAGCATTTT	NA	TRBV30	TRBJ1-5	TRBD1
CAEGRGGVGDTQYF	TGTGCCGAGGGGCGGGGGGGCGTAGGAGATACGCAGTATTTT	NA	TRBV6-1	TRBJ2-3	TRBD2
CAGSLEMAVGGNEQYF	TGCGCCGGCAGCTTGGAGATGGCGGTGGGTGGAAACGAGCAGTACTTC	NA	TRBV5-1	TRBJ2-7	NA
CSARDMLAGGLEQYF	TGCAGTGCTAGAGATATGCTAGCGGGGGGGCTCGAGCAGTACTTC	NA	TRBV20-1	TRBJ2-7	TRBD2
CASSLGGEAAYNEQFF	TGTGCCAGCAGCTTAGGGGGCGAGGCAGCCTACAATGAGCAGTTCTTC	NA	TRBV11-3	TRBJ2-1	NA
CAIGASLNEQYF	TGTGCCATCGGGGCTAGCCTCAATGAGCAGTACTTC	few	TRBV10-3	TRBJ2-5	NA
CASSSRTGTYRGYTF	TGTGCCAGCAGTTCCCGGACAGGGACCTATCGGGGCTACACCTTC	many	TRBV6-5	TRBJ1-2	TRBD1
CSVVRQGAAGANVLTF	TGCAGCGTTGTCCGCCAGGGGGCGGCTGGGGCCAACGTCCTGACTTTC	many	TRBV29-1	TRBJ2-6	TRBD1
CASNSLAGREETQYF	TGCGCCAGCAACTCCCTTGCGGGGAGGGAAGAGACCCAGTACTTC	NA	TRBV5-1	TRBJ2-5	TRBD2
CASTDDYGYTF	TGTGCCAGCACTGACGACTATGGCTACACCTTC	few	TRBV5-5	TRBJ1-2	NA
CAGSSEGRFSYEQDF	TGTGCCGGCAGCTCAGAGGGCAGGTTCTCCTACGAGCAGGACTTC	NA	TRBV7-2	TRBJ2-7	NA
CASSLAWGRTEAFF	TGCGCCAGCAGCTTGGCTTGGGGGAGGACTGAAGCTTTCTTT	many	TRBV5-1	TRBJ1-1	NA